A single sample gave rise to the 6 T cell receptor beta chains below, sequenced in a study of vaccination effects on CD4 cells after COVID-19. Their specific antigens are unknown. Sequencing in the ViraFEST assay came after antigen-specific CD4+ T cells had been expanded with viral peptide pools, which were used to stimulate PBMC. It was after nine to eleven days of culture that CD4+ T cells were isolated. Repertoires were generated with immunoSEQ multiplex PCR, while TCRdb's copy carries only in-frame clones and drops some. The sample lists roughly 76,000 clones, approximately 74% seen once, with 1.5% to 2% in the top ten. The sequencing here drew on CD4+ T cells from PBMCs cultured with HCoV-229E spike peptides, taken before COVID-19 vaccination. The receptors shown here come from a human donor who received a COVID-19 vaccine.

The chain is built from TRBV5-1 and TRBJ1-4; D gene ambiguous. Trimming stripped 2 bases from V and 5 bases from J, with 13 bases between. Germline V gene lookup returns CDR1 SGHRS and CDR2 YFSETQ. This CDR3 is 15 amino acids long. CDR3 nucleotides: TGCGCCAGCAGCTTCCGACGATCGGACAATGAAAAACTGTTTTTT. Residues: CASSFRRSDNEKLFF.

Only one count was recorded for this clone. The CDR3 DNA reads as TGTGCCAGCAGCCGACAGGGGGCCCTCCAAGAGACCCAGTACTTC. Protein: CASSRQGALQETQYF. The V call is TRBV2, the J call TRBJ2-5, with 10 nucleotides matching TRBD1. Trimming at V came to 6 bases and at J to 1 base, leaving 5 bases not matched to a gene. The germline CDR1 and CDR2 sequences are SNHLY and FYNNEI. The length of the CDR3 is 15 residues.

The V gene is TRBV4-1, the J gene TRBJ1-1, with D unclear. The germline V gene encodes CDR1 MGHRA and CDR2 YSYEKL. The CDR3 length is 13 residues. Trimming removed 1 base from V and 9 bases from J, with 12 bases in between. The DNA of the CDR3 is TGCGCCAGCAGCCAAGTTTTGGCCAGGCAAGCTTTCTTT. Translation gives CASSQVLARQAFF.

The J gene is TRBJ2-2, the V gene TRBV28; D might be TRBD2 (6 bases). CDR3 size: 14 residues. Per germline, CDR1 MDHEN and CDR2 SYDVKM. Trimming took off 7 bases at V and 6 bases at J, with 15 bases between the two ends. CDR3 coding DNA: TGTGCCAGCAACTCGAGGGTAGCGGCCGGGGAGCTGTTTTTT. Its protein is CASNSRVAAGELFF.

This clone was detected once. The genes are TRBV27 and TRBJ1-2; possible D gene TRBD1, 6 bases. V dropped 5 bases and J dropped 5 bases, with 24 bases sitting between them. The germline V gene has CDR1 MNHEY and CDR2 SMNVEV (reference sequence). The CDR3 has 17 residues. The DNA of the CDR3 is TGTGCCAGCAGTCTTGCCCCCCCAGGGGCTGGTAGTTATGGCTACACCTTC. Its protein product is CASSLAPPGAGSYGYTF.

This clone has more than one count but fewer than ten. V and J are TRBV7-9 and TRBJ1-5; no clear D. CDR1 SEHNR and CDR2 FQNEAQ come from the germline V gene (reference sequence). This CDR3 comprises 16 residues. Trimming cost V 1 base and J 0 bases, with 10 bases left between them. The CDR3 protein is CASSLEAGVSNQPQHF. The CDR3 DNA reads TGTGCCAGCAGCTTAGAGGCCGGTGTTAGCAATCAGCCCCAGCATTTT.